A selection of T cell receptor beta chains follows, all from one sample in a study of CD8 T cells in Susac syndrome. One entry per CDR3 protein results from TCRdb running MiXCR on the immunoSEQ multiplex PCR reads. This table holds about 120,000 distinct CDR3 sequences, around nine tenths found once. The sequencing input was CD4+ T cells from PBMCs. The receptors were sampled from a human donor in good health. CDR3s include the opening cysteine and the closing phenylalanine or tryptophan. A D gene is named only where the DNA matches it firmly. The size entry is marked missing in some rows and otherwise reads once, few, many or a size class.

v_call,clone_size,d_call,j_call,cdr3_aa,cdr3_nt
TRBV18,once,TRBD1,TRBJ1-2,CASSKKDGTDYGYTF,TGTGCCAGCTCAAAAAAAGACGGGACAGACTATGGCTACACCTTC
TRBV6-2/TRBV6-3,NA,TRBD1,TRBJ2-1,CASSYPGQGASSYNEQFF,TGTGCCAGCAGTTACCCCGGGCAGGGGGCGAGCTCCTACAATGAGCAGTTCTTC
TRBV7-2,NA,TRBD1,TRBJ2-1,CASSDRVRDNEQFF,TGTGCCAGCAGTGACAGGGTGAGGGACAATGAGCAGTTCTTC
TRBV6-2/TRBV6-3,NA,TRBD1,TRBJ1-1,CASSFALDRGNSIGTEAFF,TGTGCCAGCAGTTTCGCCCTTGACAGGGGTAATTCCATTGGCACTGAAGCTTTCTTT
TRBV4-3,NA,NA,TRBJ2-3,CASSPEERNTQYF,TGCGCCAGCAGCCCAGAGGAGCGGAATACGCAGTATTTT
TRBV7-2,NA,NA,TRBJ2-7,CASSLGWDAGYEQYF,TGTGCCAGCAGCTTAGGGTGGGACGCCGGCTACGAGCAGTACTTC
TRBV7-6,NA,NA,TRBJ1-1,CASSLAAQQTEAFF,TGTGCCAGCAGCTTAGCAGCACAGCAAACTGAAGCTTTCTTT
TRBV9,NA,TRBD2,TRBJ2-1,CASSVGGGEQFF,TGTGCCAGCAGCGTAGGGGGGGGAGAGCAGTTCTTC
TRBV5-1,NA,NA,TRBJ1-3,CASSLEDTSGNTIYF,TGCGCCAGCAGCTTAGAGGACACCTCTGGAAACACCATATATTTT
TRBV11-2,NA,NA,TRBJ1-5,CASSLDPSQPQHF,TGTGCCAGCAGCTTAGACCCAAGCCAGCCCCAGCATTTT
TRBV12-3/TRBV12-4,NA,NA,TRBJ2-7,CASRPGVGAEQYF,TGTGCCAGCAGGCCAGGGGTCGGAGCCGAGCAGTACTTC
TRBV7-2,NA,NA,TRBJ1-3,CASSFDRTTIYF,TGTGCCAGCAGCTTCGACCGGACCACCATATATTTT
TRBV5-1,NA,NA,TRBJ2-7,CASSAAPGSHEQYF,TGCGCCAGCAGCGCAGCCCCAGGGAGCCACGAGCAGTACTTC
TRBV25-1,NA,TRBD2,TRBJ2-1,CASAKSGTSLYNEQFF,TGTGCCAGCGCCAAGTCCGGGACTAGCCTTTACAATGAGCAGTTCTTC
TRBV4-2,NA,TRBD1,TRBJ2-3,CASSQDRETGGRSTDTQYF,TGTGCCAGCAGCCAAGATCGGGAGACAGGGGGTCGCTCCACAGATACGCAGTATTTT
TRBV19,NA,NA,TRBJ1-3,CASSTSRSSGNTIYF,TGTGCCAGTAGTACCAGTCGCAGCTCTGGAAACACCATATATTTT
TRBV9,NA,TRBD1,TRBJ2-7,CASSVATGAYEQYF,TGTGCCAGCAGCGTAGCTACAGGGGCCTACGAGCAGTACTTC
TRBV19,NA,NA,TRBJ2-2,CASTSNTGELFF,TGTGCCAGTACCTCGAACACCGGGGAGCTGTTTTTT
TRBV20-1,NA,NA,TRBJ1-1,CSARRRDTEAFF,TGCAGTGCTAGGAGGCGGGACACTGAAGCTTTCTTT
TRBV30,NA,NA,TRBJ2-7,CACIISYEQYF,TGTGCCTGCATTATTTCCTACGAGCAGTACTTC
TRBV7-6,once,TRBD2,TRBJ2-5,CASSLGFLGLPSGRETQYF,TGTGCCAGCAGCTTAGGCTTCCTGGGGCTCCCTAGCGGGAGAGAGACCCAGTACTTC
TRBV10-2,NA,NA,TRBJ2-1,CASSEILGSDEQFF,TGCGCCAGCAGTGAGATTCTTGGTTCGGATGAGCAGTTCTTC
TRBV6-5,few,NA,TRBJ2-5,CASTFTGTQYF,TGTGCCAGCACCTTTACCGGGACCCAGTACTTC
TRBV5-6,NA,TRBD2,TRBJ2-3,CASSLYNRGDTDTQYF,TGTGCCAGCAGCTTGTACAATCGGGGGGACACAGATACGCAGTATTTT
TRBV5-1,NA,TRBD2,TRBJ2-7,CASSFAGLAGGSEQYF,TGCGCCAGCAGCTTTGCGGGACTAGCGGGAGGGAGCGAGCAGTACTTC
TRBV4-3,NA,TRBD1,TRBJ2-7,CASSPEWTGSSYEQYF,TGCGCCAGCAGCCCCGAATGGACAGGGAGCTCCTACGAGCAGTACTTC
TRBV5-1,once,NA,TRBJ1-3,CASSFQNSATYSGNTIYF,TGCGCCAGCAGCTTCCAAAACTCGGCGACATATTCTGGAAACACCATATATTTT
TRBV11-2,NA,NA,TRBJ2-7,CASSPVEGISYEQYF,TGTGCCAGCAGCCCAGTCGAAGGGATCTCCTACGAGCAGTACTTC
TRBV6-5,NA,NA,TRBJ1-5,CASSSRRNQPQHF,TGTGCCAGCAGTTCTAGACGCAATCAGCCCCAGCATTTT